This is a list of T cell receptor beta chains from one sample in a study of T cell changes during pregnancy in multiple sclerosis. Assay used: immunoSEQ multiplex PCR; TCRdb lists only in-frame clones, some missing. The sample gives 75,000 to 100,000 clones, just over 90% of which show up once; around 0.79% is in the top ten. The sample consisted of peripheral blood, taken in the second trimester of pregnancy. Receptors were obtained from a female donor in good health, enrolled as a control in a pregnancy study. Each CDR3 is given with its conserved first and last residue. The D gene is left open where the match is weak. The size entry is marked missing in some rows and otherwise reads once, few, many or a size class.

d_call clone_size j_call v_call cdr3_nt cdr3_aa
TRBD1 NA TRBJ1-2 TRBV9 TGTGCCAGCAGCCCCTCTTTGACAGGGTCGTACTACACCTTC CASSPSLTGSYYTF
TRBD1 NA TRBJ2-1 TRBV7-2 TGTGCCAGCAGCTTCCAGACAGGGTCGGGGGAGCAGTTCTTC CASSFQTGSGEQFF
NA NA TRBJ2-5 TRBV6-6 TGTGCCAGCAGCTCGACAGAACAAGAGACCCAGTACTTC CASSSTEQETQYF
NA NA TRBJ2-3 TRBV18 TGTGCCAGCTCCCGGGGAAGGACCGTTGAGGGCACAGATACGCAGTATTTT CASSRGRTVEGTDTQYF
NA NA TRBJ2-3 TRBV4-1 TGCGCCAGCAGCCAATTACAGGGTCCAGATACGCAGTATTTT CASSQLQGPDTQYF
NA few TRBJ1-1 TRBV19 TGTGCCAGTAGTTCGGCTACGGGAACTGAAGCTTTCTTT CASSSATGTEAFF
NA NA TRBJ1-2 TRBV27 TGTGCCAGCAGGAGGGACATCTTCTATGGCTACACCTTC CASRRDIFYGYTF
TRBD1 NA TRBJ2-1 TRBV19 TGTGCCACCCAGGGGGCAAGGAGGGATGAGCAGTTCTTC CATQGARRDEQFF
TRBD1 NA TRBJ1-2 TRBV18 TGTGCCAGCTCACCTGCGGCCGGGACAGCTAACTATGGCTACACCTTC CASSPAAGTANYGYTF
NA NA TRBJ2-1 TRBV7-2 TGTGCCAGCAGCTTTATTGGCCGGGGCAATGAGCAGTTCTTC CASSFIGRGNEQFF
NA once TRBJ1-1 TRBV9 TGTGCCAGCAGCGTAGCCAGATTGGAGGGCCCGAACACTGAAGCTTTCTTT CASSVARLEGPNTEAFF
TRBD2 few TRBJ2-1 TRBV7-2 TGTGCCAGCAGCTTGACTAGCGGGAGTCAAGGGGGTGAGCAGTTCTTC CASSLTSGSQGGEQFF
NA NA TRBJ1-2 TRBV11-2 TGTGCCAGCAGCTTAGACTTGACAGCCCATGGCTACACCTTC CASSLDLTAHGYTF
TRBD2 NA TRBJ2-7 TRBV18 TGTGCCAGCTCACCCACTAGCGGGATTACCTACGAGCAGTACTTC CASSPTSGITYEQYF
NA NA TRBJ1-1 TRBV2 TGTGCCAGTCAGGTCAGGGAAGCTTTCTTT CASQVREAFF
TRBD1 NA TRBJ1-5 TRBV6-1 TGTGCCAGCAGTGCCACAGTCCGGACAGGGATGCAGGGCAATCAGCCCCAGCATTTT CASSATVRTGMQGNQPQHF
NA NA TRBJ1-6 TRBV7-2 TGTGCCAGCAGCTTAGCGCGTGCCTCTGGTAATTCACCCCTCCACTTT CASSLARASGNSPLHF
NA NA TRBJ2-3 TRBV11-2 TGTGCCAGCAGGAAGACTAGTGCGTTCTCAGATACGCAGTATTTT CASRKTSAFSDTQYF
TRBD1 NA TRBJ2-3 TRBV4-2 TGTGCCAGCAGCTCGGGACTCGGACAGGGGAGCACAGATACGCAGTATTTT CASSSGLGQGSTDTQYF
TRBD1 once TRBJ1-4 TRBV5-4 TGTGCCAGCAGCGCGGGACAGGGGAGGGAAAAACTGTTTTTT CASSAGQGREKLFF
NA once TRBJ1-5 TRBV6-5 TGTGCCAGCAGTTTAACTGTTAATCAGCCCCAGCATTTT CASSLTVNQPQHF
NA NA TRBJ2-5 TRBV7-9 TGTGCCAGCAGCTTAGCACAGTCTGAGACCCAGTACTTC CASSLAQSETQYF
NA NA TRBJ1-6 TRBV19 TGTGCCAGTAGTATCCAAGCTCGGGGATACATTCACTATAATTCACCCCTCCACTTT CASSIQARGYIHYNSPLHF
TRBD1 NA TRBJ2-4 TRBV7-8 TGTGCCAGCACCCCGTCAGGGGGCGGAATCCCCAAAAACATTCAGTACTTC CASTPSGGGIPKNIQYF
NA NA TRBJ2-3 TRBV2 TGTGCCAGCAGTCCAGGGGGGACAGATACGCAGTATTTT CASSPGGTDTQYF
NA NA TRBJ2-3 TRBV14 TGTGCCAGCAGCCAGAGGGGCGGGACCCCGGTAGATACGCAGTATTTT CASSQRGGTPVDTQYF
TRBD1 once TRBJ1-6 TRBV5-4 TGTGCCAGCAGCTCACAGGGGCGGAATTCACCCCTCCACTTT CASSSQGRNSPLHF
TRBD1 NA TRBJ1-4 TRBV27 TGTGCCAGCAGTTCCCGACAGGGCCGGGGTGAAAAACTGTTTTTT CASSSRQGRGEKLFF
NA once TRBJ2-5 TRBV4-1 TGCGCCAGCAGCCAAGTGTGGCCCAAAGAGACCCAGTACTTC CASSQVWPKETQYF
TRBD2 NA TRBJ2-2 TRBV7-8 TGTGCCAGCAGCCGACCGACTAGCGGGGAACATCCTAGCGCGAACACCGGGGAGCTGTTTTTT CASSRPTSGEHPSANTGELFF
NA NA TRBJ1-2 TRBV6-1 TGTGCCAGCGAGGATCAGCCGTATGGCTACACCTTC CASEDQPYGYTF
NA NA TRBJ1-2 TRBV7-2 TGTGCCAGCAGCAAAGACAGAAACTATGGCTACACCTTC CASSKDRNYGYTF
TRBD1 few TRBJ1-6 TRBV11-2 TGTGCCAGCAGCCGCCCCGGGACAGGGTCGAGTTCACCCCTCCACTTT CASSRPGTGSSSPLHF
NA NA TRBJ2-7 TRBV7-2 TGTGCCAGCAGCTTAGATTCGTTCAGCTCCTACGAGCAGTACTTC CASSLDSFSSYEQYF
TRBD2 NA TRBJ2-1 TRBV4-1 TGCGCCAGCAGCCAAGAGAAGTTAGCGGGGGGGAATGAGCAGTTCTTC CASSQEKLAGGNEQFF
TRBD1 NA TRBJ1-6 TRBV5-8 TGTGCCAGCAGCTGGGGGACAGCCAATTCACCCCTCCACTTT CASSWGTANSPLHF
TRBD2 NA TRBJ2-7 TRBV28 TGTGCCAGCAGTTTACTAGCGGGAGCTCGATACGAGCAGTACTTC CASSLLAGARYEQYF
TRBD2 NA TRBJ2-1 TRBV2 TGTGCCAGCAGTGAGGGGACTAGGGCCTACAATGAGCAGTTCTTC CASSEGTRAYNEQFF
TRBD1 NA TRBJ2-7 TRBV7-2 TGTGCCAGCAGCTTATGGCCCAGGGGGAGCGCCTACGAGCAGTACTTC CASSLWPRGSAYEQYF
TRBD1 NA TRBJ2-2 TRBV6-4 TGTGCCAGCAGTGACTCGGGACAGGGAATCGGGGAGCTGTTTTTT CASSDSGQGIGELFF
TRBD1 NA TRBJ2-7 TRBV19 TGTGCCAGTAGTATGAAGGGACAGGGAGGCTACGAGCAGTACTTC CASSMKGQGGYEQYF
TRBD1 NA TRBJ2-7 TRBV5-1 TGCGCCAGCAGCCCGGGACAGCCACCCTCCTACGAGCAGTACTTC CASSPGQPPSYEQYF
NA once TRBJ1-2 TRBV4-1 TGCGCCAGCACACCGGGGGGCGCATTTGGCTACACCTTC CASTPGGAFGYTF
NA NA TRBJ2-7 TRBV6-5 TGTGCCAGCAGCCCCCCTAGAGGGATGGGCTACGAGCAGTACTTC CASSPPRGMGYEQYF
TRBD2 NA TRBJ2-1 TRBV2 TGTGCCGGGGTGCGGGGGGGATACAATGAGCAGTTCTTC CAGVRGGYNEQFF
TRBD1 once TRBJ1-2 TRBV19 TGTGCCAGCCGGTGGGGGACAGACTATGGCTACACCTTC CASRWGTDYGYTF
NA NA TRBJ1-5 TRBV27 TGTGCCAGCAGTTCCCCTTTCAGGAATCAGCCCCAGCATTTT CASSSPFRNQPQHF
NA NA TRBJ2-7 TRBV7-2 TGTGCCAGCAGCTTAGCTCCCCGGACATACGAGCAGTACTTC CASSLAPRTYEQYF
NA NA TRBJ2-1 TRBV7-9 TGTGCCAGCAGTTCTATTCAGGGGATTTCCTACAATGAGCAGTTCTTC CASSSIQGISYNEQFF